This T cell receptor (beta chain) derives from a study of vaccination and CD4 T cells after COVID-19 (dated by TCRdb to between 2021 and 2024). Turning to the overall study: SARS-CoV-2 positivity had been established in the convalescent patients by nasal swab PCR, and mild disease was recorded in several of these patients and severe disease in one. Post-COVID blood samples from convalescent patients were collected a median of around 100 days after diagnosis, with a range of 35 to 161 days. Post-vaccine blood samples were obtained a median of about 77 days after the second vaccine dose, with a range of about 12 to 241 days. The convalescent cohort included six males and four females, with two Hispanic individuals, seven Caucasians, two Asians and one multiracial person. The spike-specific CD4+ TCR repertoire was compared before and after mRNA vaccination in approximately 9 COVID-19 convalescent patients and several infection-naive healthy vaccine recipients. A few convalescent patients were sampled both early after vaccination (day 14) and late after vaccination (days 161 to 241). Participants got two doses of the Pfizer-BioNTech BNT162b2 vaccine (n=8) or two doses of the Moderna mRNA-1273 vaccine (n=2).

The CDR3 spans 17 amino acids, including both terminal residues. Here is what the overall study found, with its caveats: Nearly all vaccine-specific clones in convalescent patients (304 of 307) were mono-reactive for SARS-CoV-2 spike rather than cross-reactive with common cold coronaviruses. The study included relatively few convalescent patients and did not analyze early timepoints after natural infection. In convalescent patients, a median approximately 83% of post-vaccine SARS-CoV-2-reactive clones were detected only after vaccination, and vaccine-specific priming was suggested by this finding. An increase in the median number of SARS-CoV-2-reactive clonotypes from 21 after infection to 38 after vaccination was observed, but the change was not found to be significant.

A remark on this clonotype: Its antigen has not been determined. Because the CDR3 is missing its conserved closing phenylalanine or tryptophan, this is likely a read error. Because the CDR3's place on the DNA is in doubt, the DNA is left out and the CDR3 is given as listed by TCRdb.

The sample's time point label, decoded: late sampling 161 to 241 days after vaccination in three convalescent patients. Positive SARS-CoV-2 PCR tests in the convalescent patients dated from March to December 2020, before Alpha, Beta and Delta variants emerged in the United States. PBMCs were separated from whole blood using Ficoll-Paque Plus gradient centrifugation and then either used fresh or cryopreserved at -140C. Library preparation employed PCR. Sequencing took place on an Illumina iSeq 100. The paper's data handling went like this. Non-productive sequences were removed, and CDR3s that did not start with C, did not end with F or W, or were shorter than 7 amino acids were discarded. Using R version 3.6.1, CDR3 homology was evaluated through Levenshtein distances (stringdist) along with unrooted phylogenetic trees (ape). The public reads were reprocessed in TCRdb via fastp at Q25 and MiXCR, keeping in-frame beta chains. All rows with the same CDR3 protein become a single entry with the most common DNA and genes. TCRdb, not the original authors, processed these V and J calls. The sample table records 25,000 to 30,000 distinct CDR3 sequences; around 50% of these occur just once. The ten largest clonotypes hold around 5.9% of the sample.

The V gene is TRBV21-1 and the J gene is TRBJ1-1; TRBD1, the table's D call, was not compared with the DNA. TRBV21-1 is a known pseudogene. The receptor's source is a human donor who had recovered from COVID-19. The sequencing used CD4+ T cells from blood, collected about 7 months after SARS-CoV-2 vaccination. The CDR3 region: CASTTLYRGRMNTEAFL.